This passage covers 8 T cell receptor beta chains from one sample sequenced in a study of post-analysis software for immune sequencing data. General study points: When patients were compared with controls, about five TRBV segments were more frequent, TRBV5-6, TRBV5-1 and TRBV20-1 among them.

Presence of unique molecular identifiers characterized the TCR beta cDNA libraries. One entry per CDR3 protein results from TCRdb running MiXCR on the PCR reads. The table has over 250,000 distinct CDR3 sequences, less than 40% seen once. Antigen specificity for these receptors is unknown. Material for sequencing was blood. The receptor source for this set is a girl aged 5 to 17 with multiple sclerosis.

This clonotype was counted ten times or more. This rearrangement joins TRBV24-1 to TRBJ1-2; 11 nucleotides agree with TRBD1. Per germline, CDR1 KGHDR and CDR2 SFDVKD. This CDR3 contains 16 residues. Trimming took 2 bases from V and 6 from J; bases not matched to a gene: 7. The CDR3 region is CATSDSRTGGADGYTF. CDR3 nucleotides: TGTGCCACCAGTGATTCAAGGACAGGGGGCGCCGATGGCTACACCTTC.

The CDR3 reads CASGNLNTGELFF. CDR3 nucleotides: TGTGCCAGCGGAAACTTGAACACCGGGGAGCTGTTTTTT. V usage is TRBV25-1 and J usage is TRBJ2-2; no reliable D call. This CDR3 has 13 residues. Germline V lookup: CDR1 MGHDK, CDR2 SYGVNS. Trimming took off 8 bases at V and 1 base at J, with 8 bases between the two ends.

Comment on this clonotype: At one end the junction does not follow the germline gene, possibly because of a read error. The chain links TRBV12-3 or TRBV12-4 to TRBJ2-3; 10 bases map to TRBD1. CDR3 length equals 15 residues. The CDR3 sequence is CASSLVTGGTDAQYF. As DNA, the CDR3 is TGTGCCAGCAGTTTAGTGACAGGGGGCACAGATGCGCAGTATTTT.

Regarding this clonotype: This may stem from a read error, because a much larger clone lies one nucleotide away. The chain employs TRBV4-2 and TRBJ1-2, with a tentative D call TRBD1 (6 bases). The CDR3 loop spans 19 amino acids. Looked up from germline, CDR1 is LGHNA and CDR2 is YNFKEQ. CDR3 sequence (DNA): TGTGCCAGCAGCCAAGATAGGAGTGGCCAGGGGAGCCTTAGTTATGACTACACCTTC. Amino acid sequence: CASSQDRSGQGSLSYDYTF.

This chain uses TRBV29-1 with TRBJ1-1, with D unclear. The CDR3 consists of 16 residues. CDR1 is SQVTM, CDR2 ANQGSEA, per germline. Trimming left V 1 base short and J 0 bases short, with 15 bases between. The CDR3 DNA reads as TGCAGCGTTGAAGGCAAACAGCTATTCATGAACACTGAAGCTTTCTTT. Translated, it gives CSVEGKQLFMNTEAFF.

This clonotype was counted ten times or more. The CDR3 protein is CASSFTDRGTEAFF. CDR3 DNA sequence: TGTGCCAGCAGTTTTACGGACAGGGGCACTGAAGCTTTCTTT. The chain has TRBV12-3 or TRBV12-4 and TRBJ1-1, with 9 bases aligning to TRBD1. The CDR3 contains 14 residues. V gave up 3 bases and J gave up 4 bases; unmatched junction bases: 3.

This clonotype was detected many times. The rearrangement joins TRBV12-3 or TRBV12-4 to TRBJ2-3; D might be TRBD1 or TRBD2, each matching 6 bases. The CDR3 is made up of 16 amino acids. The ends were cut back, 6 bases at V and 3 bases at J, with 19 bases in the middle. The CDR3 sequence: CASSPGLGGGTDTQYF. As DNA, the CDR3 is TGTGCCAGCAGCCCCGGACTCGGAGGGGGGACAGATACGCAGTATTTT.

This clonotype was seen repeatedly, ten times or more. The V and J genes are TRBV6-5 and TRBJ2-3; D may match TRBD1 or TRBD2 (5 bases each). The V gene's germline CDR1 is MNHEY and CDR2 SVGAGI. V was pared by 3 bases and J by 5 bases, with 18 bases between. CDR3 length: 16 residues. CDR3: CASSYTRTGAGDTQYF. Here the CDR3 DNA reads TGTGCCAGCAGTTATACCAGAACCGGGGCGGGAGATACGCAGTATTTT.